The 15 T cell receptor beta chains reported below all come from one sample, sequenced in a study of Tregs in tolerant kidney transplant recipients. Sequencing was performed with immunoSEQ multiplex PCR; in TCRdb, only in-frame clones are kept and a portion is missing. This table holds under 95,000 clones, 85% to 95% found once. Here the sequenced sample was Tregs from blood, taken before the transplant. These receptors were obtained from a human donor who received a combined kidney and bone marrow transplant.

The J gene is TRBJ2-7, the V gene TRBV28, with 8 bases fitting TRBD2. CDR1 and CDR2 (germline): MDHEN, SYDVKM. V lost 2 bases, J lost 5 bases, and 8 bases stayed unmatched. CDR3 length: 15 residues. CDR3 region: CASSLLSLGGDEQYF. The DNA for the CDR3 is TGTGCCAGCAGTTTACTGTCTCTCGGGGGGGACGAGCAGTACTTC.

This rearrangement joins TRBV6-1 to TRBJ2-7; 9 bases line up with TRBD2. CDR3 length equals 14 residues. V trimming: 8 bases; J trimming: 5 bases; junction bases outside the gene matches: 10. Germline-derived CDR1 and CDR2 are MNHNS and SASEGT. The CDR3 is CASAQASGNNEQYF. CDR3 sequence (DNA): TGTGCCAGCGCTCAGGCTAGCGGGAATAACGAGCAGTACTTC.

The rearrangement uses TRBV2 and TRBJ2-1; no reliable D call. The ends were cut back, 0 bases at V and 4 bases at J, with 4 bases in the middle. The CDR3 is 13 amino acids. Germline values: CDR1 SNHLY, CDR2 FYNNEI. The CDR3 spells CASSEALYNEQFF. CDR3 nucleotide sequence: TGTGCCAGCAGTGAAGCTCTTTACAATGAGCAGTTCTTC. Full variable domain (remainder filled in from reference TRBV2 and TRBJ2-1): EPEVTQTPSHQVTQMGQEVILRCVPISNHLYFYWYRQILGQKVEFLVSFYNNEISEKSEIFDDQFSVERPDGSNFTLKIRSTKLEDSAMYFCASSEALYNEQFFGPGTRLTVL.

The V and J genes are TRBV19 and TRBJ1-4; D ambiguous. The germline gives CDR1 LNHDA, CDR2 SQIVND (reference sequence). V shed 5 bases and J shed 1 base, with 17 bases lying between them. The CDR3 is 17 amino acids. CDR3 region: CASSATYVRRTNEKLFF. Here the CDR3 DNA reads TGTGCCAGTAGTGCCACCTATGTCAGGAGAACTAATGAAAAACTGTTTTTT.

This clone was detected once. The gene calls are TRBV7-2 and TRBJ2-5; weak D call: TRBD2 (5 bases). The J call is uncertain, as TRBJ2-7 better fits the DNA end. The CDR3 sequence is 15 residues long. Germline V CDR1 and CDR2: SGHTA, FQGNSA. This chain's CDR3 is CASSLGPGSSYEQYF. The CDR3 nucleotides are TGTGCCAGCAGCTTAGGCCCGGGGAGCTCCTACGAGCAGTACTTC.

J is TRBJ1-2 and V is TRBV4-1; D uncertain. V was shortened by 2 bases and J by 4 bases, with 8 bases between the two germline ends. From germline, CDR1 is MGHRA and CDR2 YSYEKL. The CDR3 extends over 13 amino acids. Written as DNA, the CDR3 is TGCGCCAGCAGCCAAACTTCCGGCTATGGCTACACCTTC. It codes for CASSQTSGYGYTF.

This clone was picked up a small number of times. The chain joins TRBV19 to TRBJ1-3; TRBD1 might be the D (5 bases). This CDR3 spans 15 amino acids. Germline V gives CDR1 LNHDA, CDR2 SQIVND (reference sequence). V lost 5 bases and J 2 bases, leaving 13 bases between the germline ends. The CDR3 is CASSLRTGPGNTIYF. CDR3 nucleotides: TGTGCCAGTAGTTTGAGGACGGGGCCTGGAAACACCATATATTTT.

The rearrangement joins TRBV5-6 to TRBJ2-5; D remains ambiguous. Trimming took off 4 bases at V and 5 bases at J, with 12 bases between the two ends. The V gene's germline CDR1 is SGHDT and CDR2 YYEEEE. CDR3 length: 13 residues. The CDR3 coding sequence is TGTGCCAGCAGCGAAGGGTTTTCGGAGACCCAGTACTTC. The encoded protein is CASSEGFSETQYF.

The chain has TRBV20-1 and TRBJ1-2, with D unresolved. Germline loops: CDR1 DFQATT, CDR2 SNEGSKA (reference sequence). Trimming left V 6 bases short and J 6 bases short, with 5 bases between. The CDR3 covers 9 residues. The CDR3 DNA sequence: TGCAGTGCCTCGAATGGCTACACCTTC. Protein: CSASNGYTF.

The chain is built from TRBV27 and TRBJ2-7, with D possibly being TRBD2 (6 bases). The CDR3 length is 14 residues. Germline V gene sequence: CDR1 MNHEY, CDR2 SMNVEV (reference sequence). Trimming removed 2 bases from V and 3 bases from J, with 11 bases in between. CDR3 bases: TGTGCCAGCAGTTTAAGGGCGCGGGACTACGAGCAGTACTTC. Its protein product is CASSLRARDYEQYF.

The CDR3 is CASSVEPTLSKNIQYF. The CDR3 DNA reads TGTGCCAGCAGCGTAGAGCCTACGCTTAGCAAAAACATTCAGTACTTC. The J gene is TRBJ2-4, the V gene TRBV9; no definite D call. The germline gives CDR1 SGDLS, CDR2 YYNGEE. Trimming removed 0 bases at V and 3 bases at J, with 13 bases between. The CDR3 loop spans 16 amino acids.

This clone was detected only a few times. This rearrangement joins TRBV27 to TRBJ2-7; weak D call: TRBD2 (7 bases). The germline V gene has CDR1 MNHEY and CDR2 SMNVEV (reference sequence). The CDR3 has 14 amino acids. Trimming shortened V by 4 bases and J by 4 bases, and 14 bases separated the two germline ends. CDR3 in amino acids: CASSSRRGGYEQYF. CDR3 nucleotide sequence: TGTGCCAGCAGTTCCCGGAGGGGGGGGTACGAGCAGTACTTC.

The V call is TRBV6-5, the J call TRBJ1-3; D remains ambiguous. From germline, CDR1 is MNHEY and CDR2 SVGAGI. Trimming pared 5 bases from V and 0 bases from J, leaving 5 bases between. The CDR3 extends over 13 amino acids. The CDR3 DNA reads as TGTGCCAGCAGTATAAGCTCTGGAAACACCATATATTTT. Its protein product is CASSISSGNTIYF.

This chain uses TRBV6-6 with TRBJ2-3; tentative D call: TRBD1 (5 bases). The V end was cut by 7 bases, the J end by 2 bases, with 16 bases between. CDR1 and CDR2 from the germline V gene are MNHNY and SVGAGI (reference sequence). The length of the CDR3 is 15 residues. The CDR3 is CASTQGHSNTDTQYF. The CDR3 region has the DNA TGTGCCAGCACCCAAGGACATTCTAACACAGATACGCAGTATTTT.

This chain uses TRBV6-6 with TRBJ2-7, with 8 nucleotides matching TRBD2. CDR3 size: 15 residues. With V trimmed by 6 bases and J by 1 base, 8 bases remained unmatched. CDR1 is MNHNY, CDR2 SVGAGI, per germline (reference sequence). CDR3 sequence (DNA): TGTGCCAGCAGGAAGACGGGACTAGAGTCCTACGAGCAGTACTTC. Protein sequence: CASRKTGLESYEQYF.